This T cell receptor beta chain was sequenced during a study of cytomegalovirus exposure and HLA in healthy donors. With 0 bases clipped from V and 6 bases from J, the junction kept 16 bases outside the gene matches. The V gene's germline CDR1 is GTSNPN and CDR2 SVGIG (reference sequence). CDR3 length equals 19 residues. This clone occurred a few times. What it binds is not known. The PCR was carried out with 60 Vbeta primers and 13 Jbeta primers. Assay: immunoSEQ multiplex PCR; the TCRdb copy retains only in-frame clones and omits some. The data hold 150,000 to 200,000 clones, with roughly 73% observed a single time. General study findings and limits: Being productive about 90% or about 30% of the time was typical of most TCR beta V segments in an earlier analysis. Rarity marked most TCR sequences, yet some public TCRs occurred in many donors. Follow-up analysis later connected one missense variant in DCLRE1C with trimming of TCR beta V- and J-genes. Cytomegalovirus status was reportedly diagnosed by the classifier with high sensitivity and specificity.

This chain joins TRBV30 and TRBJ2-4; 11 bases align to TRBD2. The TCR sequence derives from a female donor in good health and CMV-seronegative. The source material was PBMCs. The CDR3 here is CAWSVIRTSGPRGANIQYF. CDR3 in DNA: TGTGCCTGGAGTGTAATTCGGACTAGCGGGCCCCGGGGAGCAAACATTCAGTACTTC.